Following are 22 T cell receptor beta chains from one sample sequenced in a study of cytomegalovirus exposure and HLA in healthy donors. PCR employed 60 Vbeta and 13 Jbeta primers. Here immunoSEQ multiplex PCR was the method, and the copy in TCRdb shows in-frame clones only, minus some. The table includes about 170,000 clones, around 83% detected once. Sample: PBMCs. These receptors originate from a girl aged 2 to 10 in good health and CMV-seropositive.

The chain has TRBV5-1 and TRBJ2-5; 14 bases line up with TRBD2. CDR1 is SGHRS, CDR2 YFSETQ, per germline. CDR3 size: 16 residues. Trimming at V came to 5 bases and at J to 4 bases, leaving 7 bases not matched to a gene. This chain's CDR3 is CASRSGTSGRGETQYF. CDR3 DNA: TGCGCCAGCAGATCCGGGACTAGCGGGAGAGGAGAGACCCAGTACTTC.

The table lists this clone with a count of one. The rearrangement links TRBV28 to TRBJ1-1, with D unresolved. In germline, CDR1 is MDHEN, CDR2 SYDVKM. The germline V and J ends were trimmed by 3 bases and 2 bases, with 7 bases remaining between them. The length of the CDR3 is 13 residues. The CDR3 DNA reads as TGTGCCAGCAGTTTCATTCCCAACACTGAAGCTTTCTTT. Encoded protein: CASSFIPNTEAFF. Combining the CDR3 with reference TRBV28 and TRBJ1-1 gives the whole variable domain DVKVTQSSRYLVKRTGEKVFLECVQDMDHENMFWYRQDPGLGLRLIYFSYDVKMKEKGDIPEGYSVSREKKERFSLILESASTNQTSMYLCASSFIPNTEAFFGQGTRLTVV.

The rearrangement links TRBV19 to TRBJ2-7; 10 bases are a match to TRBD1. Germline CDR1 LNHDA, CDR2 SQIVND (reference sequence). V lost 6 bases to trimming and J lost 6 bases; unmatched junction nucleotides: 8. The CDR3 extends over 14 amino acids. The CDR3 protein is CASSLRQGASEQYF. The CDR3, as DNA: TGTGCCAGTAGCCTCAGACAGGGGGCCAGCGAGCAGTACTTC.

The chain links TRBV9 to TRBJ2-6; no clear D gene. This CDR3 contains 13 residues. Trimming removed 4 bases at V and 1 base at J, with 3 bases between. Germline assignment: CDR1 SGDLS and CDR2 YYNGEE. The CDR3, as DNA: TGTGCCAGCAGCCCTTCTGGGGCCAACGTCCTGACTTTC. Translating gives CASSPSGANVLTF.

The chain carries TRBV28 and TRBJ2-5, with a possible D match to TRBD2 (5 bases). The CDR3 totals 13 residues. The V gene's germline CDR1 is MDHEN and CDR2 SYDVKM. Deletions cut 7 bases from V and 5 bases from J, with 14 bases between. The CDR3 sequence is CASTLLVGETQYF. In DNA, the CDR3 is TGTGCCAGCACCTTACTAGTGGGGGAGACCCAGTACTTC.

J is TRBJ2-7 and V is TRBV28, with TRBD1 matching 8 bases. Per the germline V gene, CDR1 is MDHEN and CDR2 is SYDVKM. Trimming took 6 bases from V and 5 from J; bases not matched to a gene: 12. The CDR3 loop spans 15 amino acids. The CDR3 sequence: CASRGPAGQDDEQYF. CDR3 in DNA: TGTGCCAGCAGAGGTCCTGCGGGACAGGACGACGAGCAGTACTTC.

The chain uses TRBV11-3 and TRBJ2-2; D may be TRBD1 (6 bases). From germline, CDR1 is SGHNT and CDR2 YENEEA. The length of the CDR3 is 17 residues. V shed 1 base and J shed 2 bases, with 14 bases lying between them. CDR3 loop: CASSLAQGLGNTGELFF. The CDR3 coding sequence is TGTGCCAGCAGCTTAGCTCAGGGGTTGGGTAACACCGGGGAGCTGTTTTTT.

The rearrangement links TRBV6-5 to TRBJ2-1; 12 nucleotides match TRBD2. The CDR3 consists of 15 residues. Trimming removed 2 bases from V and 8 bases from J; junction bases left unmatched: 4. Per the germline V gene, CDR1 is MNHEY and CDR2 is SVGAGI. The CDR3 protein is CASSYRASGRDEQFF. In DNA form, the CDR3 reads TGTGCCAGCAGTTACAGGGCTAGCGGGAGGGATGAGCAGTTCTTC.

The chain has TRBV6-1 and TRBJ2-4; D is unresolved. From germline, CDR1 is MNHNS and CDR2 SASEGT. CDR3 length: 14 residues. The CDR3 here is CATLPAGAKNIQYF. CDR3 DNA sequence: TGTGCTACCCTTCCGGCCGGGGCCAAAAACATTCAGTACTTC.

The chain uses TRBV6-1 and TRBJ2-2; possible D gene TRBD1, 6 bases. The CDR3 length is 14 residues. CDR1 MNHNS and CDR2 SASEGT come from the germline V gene. V was shortened by 3 bases and J by 7 bases, with 12 bases between the two germline ends. The DNA for the CDR3 is TGTGCCAGCAGTGATGGGGGCCGGATCGGGGAGCTGTTTTTT. It specifies CASSDGGRIGELFF.

The gene calls are TRBV27 and TRBJ1-5; D is undetermined. The CDR3 consists of 14 residues. V gave up 5 bases and J gave up 0 bases, with 8 bases separating them. Germline CDR1 is MNHEY and CDR2 is SMNVEV (reference sequence). The CDR3: CASSPYFSNQPQHF. The CDR3 DNA sequence: TGTGCCAGCAGTCCTTACTTTAGCAATCAGCCCCAGCATTTT.

The chain uses TRBV28 and TRBJ1-5; no definite D call. The CDR3 runs to 14 residues. Per the germline V gene, CDR1 is MDHEN and CDR2 is SYDVKM. The ends were cut back, 5 bases at V and 0 bases at J, with 8 bases in the middle. The CDR3 reads CASSTYGSNQPQHF. The CDR3 coding sequence is TGTGCCAGCAGTACCTATGGTAGCAATCAGCCCCAGCATTTT.

This rearrangement joins TRBV30 to TRBJ2-7, with D possibly being TRBD2 (6 bases). Trimming removed 3 bases at V and 5 bases at J, with 23 bases between. CDR1 and CDR2 (germline): GTSNPN, SVGIG (reference sequence). The CDR3 contains 16 residues. The CDR3, as DNA: TGTGCCTGGAGCACCAGTAGCGGAAAGGAAGTCCACGAGCAGTACTTC. Translation: CAWSTSSGKEVHEQYF.

This rearrangement joins TRBV6-4 to TRBJ1-5; D is perhaps TRBD1 (5 bases). The V and J ends lost 1 base and 3 bases respectively, with 13 bases between them. Per the germline V gene, CDR1 is MRHNA and CDR2 is SNTAGT. The length of the CDR3 is 16 residues. This CDR3 reads CASSDLPRVLNQPQHF. The CDR3 DNA is TGTGCCAGCAGTGACTTGCCCAGGGTCCTCAATCAGCCCCAGCATTTT.

V gene TRBV15 combines with J gene TRBJ2-3; 8 bases are a match to TRBD2. The V gene's germline CDR1 is LNHNV and CDR2 YYDKDF (reference sequence). J lost 2 bases, V lost 1 base, and 5 bases had no gene match. There are 16 residues in the CDR3. The CDR3 region has the DNA TGTGCCACCAGCAGAGTCGGGGGGGGTATCACAGATACGCAGTATTTT. This gives the protein CATSRVGGGITDTQYF.

The V and J genes are TRBV15 and TRBJ2-5; D remains unclear. Germline CDR1 and CDR2: LNHNV and YYDKDF (reference sequence). CDR3 size: 14 residues. Trimming removed 0 bases from V and 4 bases from J, with 9 bases in between. The CDR3, as DNA: TGTGCCACCAGCAGAGATAGCCATCGAGAGACCCAGTACTTC. This translates into CATSRDSHRETQYF. Full variable domain (outside the CDR3, taken from reference TRBV15 and TRBJ2-5): DAMVIQNPRYQVTQFGKPVTLSCSQTLNHNVMYWYQQKSSQAPKLLFHYYDKDFNNEADTPDNFQSRRPNTSFCFLDIRSPGLGDTAMYLCATSRDSHRETQYFGPGTRLLVL.

In this sample, this clone turned up a few times. This sequence joins TRBV6-1 and TRBJ2-5, with 8 positions matching TRBD1. CDR1 MNHNS and CDR2 SASEGT come from the germline V gene. The CDR3 is made up of 13 amino acids. V shed 3 bases, J shed 4 bases, and the junction held 1 base outside the gene matches. The CDR3 sequence is CASSDRGRETQYF. CDR3 nucleotides: TGTGCCAGCAGTGACAGGGGGCGAGAGACCCAGTACTTC.

The genes are TRBV19 and TRBJ1-1, with D uncertain. V lost 11 bases and J 1 base, leaving 14 bases between the germline ends. Germline V CDR1 and CDR2: LNHDA, SQIVND (reference sequence). The CDR3 spans 13 residues. CDR3 bases: TGTGCCTGTACTTATACCGGGAACACTGAAGCTTTCTTT. Protein product: CACTYTGNTEAFF.

This clone was picked up a small number of times. The chain recombines TRBV4-1 with TRBJ2-2; 9 nucleotides align to TRBD2. The CDR3 is 17 amino acids. CDR1 is MGHRA and CDR2 is YSYEKL in the germline V gene. Trimming removed 4 bases from V and 2 bases from J; junction bases left unmatched: 8. The CDR3 is CASSPELAGRNTGELFF. The CDR3 DNA is TGCGCCAGCAGCCCCGAGCTAGCGGGACGCAACACCGGGGAGCTGTTTTTT.

The rearrangement uses TRBV4-1 and TRBJ1-2; D not resolved. There are 14 residues in the CDR3. V lost 3 bases and J 2 bases, leaving 10 bases between the germline ends. Germline CDR1 and CDR2: MGHRA and YSYEKL. The CDR3 coding sequence is TGCGCCAGCAGCCAGCCAGGATGGAACTATGGCTACACCTTC. This translates into CASSQPGWNYGYTF.

This clone was picked up one time. The chain links TRBV4-1 to TRBJ1-1, with D perhaps matching TRBD1 (5 bases). Looked up from germline, CDR1 is MGHRA and CDR2 is YSYEKL. CDR3 length equals 17 residues. The V gene lost 4 bases and the J gene lost 6 bases, with 24 bases spanning the gap. CDR3: CASSLLGGKGRAAEAFF. In DNA, the CDR3 is TGCGCCAGCAGCCTTCTGGGGGGGAAGGGAAGGGCAGCTGAAGCTTTCTTT.

The chain combines TRBV28 with TRBJ2-1; 9 bases are shared with TRBD1. V was pared by 6 bases and J by 9 bases, with 9 bases of the junction left unmatched. Germline loops: CDR1 MDHEN, CDR2 SYDVKM. The length of the CDR3 is 14 residues. CDR3 sequence (DNA): TGTGCCAGCAGCAGGGACAGGGAAGTGAGTGAGCAGTTCTTC. Residues: CASSRDREVSEQFF. Using reference TRBV28 and TRBJ2-1 for the parts outside the CDR3, the full variable domain is DVKVTQSSRYLVKRTGEKVFLECVQDMDHENMFWYRQDPGLGLRLIYFSYDVKMKEKGDIPEGYSVSREKKERFSLILESASTNQTSMYLCASSRDREVSEQFFGPGTRLTVL.